Listed below are T cell receptor beta chains from one sample, sequenced in a study of T cell repertoires in cytomegalovirus infection. TCRdb fed the reads into MiXCR, producing one record per CDR3 protein. The table shows about 260,000 distinct CDR3 sequences, with about an eighth occurring only once. Source material: PBMCs. The source of these receptors is a human donor in good health (CMV status not recorded). Some clones in this sample may be carry-over from other donors' samples. CDR3s include the opening cysteine and the closing phenylalanine or tryptophan. The order of the fields is CDR3 DNA, CDR3 protein, D gene, clone size, V gene, J gene. D genes are given only for firm matches. Clone size appears in some rows only: once, few, many, or a class for an expanded clone.

CDR3nt: TGTGCCAGCAGTGAAGGATTAGCGGGCCTCTACAATGAGCAGTTCTTC
CDR3aa: CASSEGLAGLYNEQFF
d_gene: TRBD2
abundance: many
v_gene: TRBV6-1
j_gene: TRBJ2-1

CDR3nt: TGTGCCAGCAGCATCGAGGCCCAAAACTATGGCTACACCTTC
CDR3aa: CASSIEAQNYGYTF
d_gene: NA
abundance: few
v_gene: TRBV7-9
j_gene: TRBJ1-2

CDR3nt: TGTGCCAGCAGCTTAGGGCCGAGTACCTTCAATGATCAGCCCCAGCATTTT
CDR3aa: CASSLGPSTFNDQPQHF
d_gene: NA
abundance: many
v_gene: TRBV7-9
j_gene: TRBJ1-5

CDR3nt: TGTGCCAGCAGCATAACTGGTCCGTCGGGGGGGCAGTTCTTC
CDR3aa: CASSITGPSGGQFF
d_gene: TRBD2
abundance: few
v_gene: TRBV7-3
j_gene: TRBJ2-1

CDR3nt: TGTGCCACCTTCGGGGGGCAGGGGGCCAGCGAGCAGTACTTC
CDR3aa: CATFGGQGASEQYF
d_gene: NA
abundance: many
v_gene: TRBV28
j_gene: TRBJ2-7

CDR3nt: TGCAGTGCCGGCCGGGACAGAAACACTGAAGCTTTCTTT
CDR3aa: CSAGRDRNTEAFF
d_gene: TRBD1
abundance: many
v_gene: TRBV20-1
j_gene: TRBJ1-1

CDR3nt: TGTGCCAGCAGCCCAGGGGGCGTAAACATTCAGTACTTC
CDR3aa: CASSPGGVNIQYF
d_gene: TRBD1
abundance: many
v_gene: TRBV7-8
j_gene: TRBJ2-4

CDR3nt: TGTGCCAGCAGCTTAGGCGGCTCCCCCTCGTCCGAGCAGTACTTC
CDR3aa: CASSLGGSPSSEQYF
d_gene: NA
abundance: many
v_gene: TRBV7-8
j_gene: TRBJ2-7

CDR3nt: TGTGCCAGCAGGCGGGACTCCAACACCGGGGAGCTGTTTTTT
CDR3aa: CASRRDSNTGELFF
d_gene: NA
abundance: many
v_gene: TRBV7-2
j_gene: TRBJ2-2

CDR3nt: TGTGCCAGCACGGATAGCAATCAGCCCCAGCATTTT
CDR3aa: CASTDSNQPQHF
d_gene: NA
abundance: few
v_gene: TRBV6-2/TRBV6-3
j_gene: TRBJ1-5

CDR3nt: TGTGCCAGCAGCCGAGCCGGGACAGGGGGGGCAGGCTATGGCTACACCTTC
CDR3aa: CASSRAGTGGAGYGYTF
d_gene: TRBD1
abundance: NA
v_gene: TRBV28
j_gene: TRBJ1-2

CDR3nt: TGCAGTGCTAGAGTCTCTAAATCATGGGACTATGGCTACACCTTC
CDR3aa: CSARVSKSWDYGYTF
d_gene: NA
abundance: many
v_gene: TRBV20-1
j_gene: TRBJ1-2

CDR3nt: TGTGCCAGCAGCGTATCCGGGGGAAAAGAGACCCAGTACTTC
CDR3aa: CASSVSGGKETQYF
d_gene: NA
abundance: NA
v_gene: TRBV7-3
j_gene: TRBJ2-5

CDR3nt: TGTGCCAGCAGTGAATGGGCCACCTGGAACACCGGGGAGCTGTTTTTT
CDR3aa: CASSEWATWNTGELFF
d_gene: NA
abundance: NA
v_gene: TRBV6-4
j_gene: TRBJ2-2

CDR3nt: TGTGCCAGCAGTTACTCGAGGGACAGGGGGTGGCTGAGGGAGAGCCTCCACGAGCAGTACTTC
CDR3aa: CASSYSRDRGWLRESLHEQYF
d_gene: TRBD1
abundance: many
v_gene: TRBV6-5
j_gene: TRBJ2-7

CDR3nt: TGTGCCAGCAGTTTGGGGGGCGGAATGACTGAAGCTTTCTTT
CDR3aa: CASSLGGGMTEAFF
d_gene: NA
abundance: NA
v_gene: TRBV25-1
j_gene: TRBJ1-1

CDR3nt: TGTGCCAGCAGTTTCCGGCTCCACGAGCAGTACTTC
CDR3aa: CASSFRLHEQYF
d_gene: NA
abundance: NA
v_gene: TRBV12-3/TRBV12-4
j_gene: TRBJ2-7

CDR3nt: TGTGCCAGCAGCCCCCGGGACAGGGGTCCATTAACCTTGCTGGAAGCTTTCTTT
CDR3aa: CASSPRDRGPLTLLEAFF
d_gene: TRBD1
abundance: few
v_gene: TRBV7-9
j_gene: TRBJ1-1

CDR3nt: TGTGCCAGTAGTATCGGGGGACAGGGGGATTCACCCCTCCACTTT
CDR3aa: CASSIGGQGDSPLHF
d_gene: TRBD1
abundance: many
v_gene: TRBV19
j_gene: TRBJ1-6

CDR3nt: TGTGCCAGCGGGGGGCTGGATGAAAAACTGTTTTTT
CDR3aa: CASGGLDEKLFF
d_gene: NA
abundance: many
v_gene: TRBV2
j_gene: TRBJ1-4

CDR3nt: TGTGCCAGCAGCCTATTCTCCGGGGGGAACACTGAAGCTTTCTTT
CDR3aa: CASSLFSGGNTEAFF
d_gene: NA
abundance: NA
v_gene: TRBV7-9
j_gene: TRBJ1-1

CDR3nt: TGTGCCAGCAGCCAAACCCCTGGCGTGGAAGAAAAACTGTTTTTT
CDR3aa: CASSQTPGVEEKLFF
d_gene: NA
abundance: many
v_gene: TRBV7-6
j_gene: TRBJ1-4

CDR3nt: TGTGCCAGCAGCTGGTTTGATACAGGGTTCTCCAATCAGCCCCAGCATTTT
CDR3aa: CASSWFDTGFSNQPQHF
d_gene: NA
abundance: many
v_gene: TRBV7-8
j_gene: TRBJ1-5

CDR3nt: TGTGCCAGCACCAGTGTGGGGGGGGTAAACATTCAGTACTTC
CDR3aa: CASTSVGGVNIQYF
d_gene: TRBD2
abundance: many
v_gene: TRBV7-2
j_gene: TRBJ2-4

CDR3nt: TGTGCCAGCAGCTTTGGGACAGGGTTGGGCTATGGCTACACCTTC
CDR3aa: CASSFGTGLGYGYTF
d_gene: TRBD1
abundance: many
v_gene: TRBV7-2
j_gene: TRBJ1-2

CDR3nt: TGTGCCACCAGTGATTCGGTCAGGGGAAACACAGATACGCAGTATTTT
CDR3aa: CATSDSVRGNTDTQYF
d_gene: NA
abundance: many
v_gene: TRBV24-1
j_gene: TRBJ2-3

CDR3nt: TGTGCCAGCAGTTTAGCGATATCTTCCTCCGGGACAACTAACTATGGCTACACCTTC
CDR3aa: CASSLAISSSGTTNYGYTF
d_gene: NA
abundance: many
v_gene: TRBV12-3/TRBV12-4
j_gene: TRBJ1-2

CDR3nt: TGTGCCAGCAGTGAAGCAGGGAACGGCAGAAAACTGTTTTTT
CDR3aa: CASSEAGNGRKLFF
d_gene: NA
abundance: few
v_gene: TRBV2
j_gene: TRBJ1-4

CDR3nt: TGTGCCAGCATTCGCGGGAGATACAATGAGCAGTTCTTC
CDR3aa: CASIRGRYNEQFF
d_gene: TRBD2
abundance: many
v_gene: TRBV2
j_gene: TRBJ2-1

CDR3nt: TGTGCCAGCAGCTTGGAATCCGGACAAAACACTGAAGCTTTCTTT
CDR3aa: CASSLESGQNTEAFF
d_gene: NA
abundance: NA
v_gene: TRBV5-6
j_gene: TRBJ1-1

CDR3nt: TGTGCCAGCAGCCACTCCACAACCTACGAGCAGTACTTC
CDR3aa: CASSHSTTYEQYF
d_gene: NA
abundance: many
v_gene: TRBV7-8
j_gene: TRBJ2-7

CDR3nt: TGTGCCAGCAGCTTATTGGCTAGCGGGGGAAGCTACGAGCAGTACTTC
CDR3aa: CASSLLASGGSYEQYF
d_gene: TRBD2
abundance: few
v_gene: TRBV7-6
j_gene: TRBJ2-7

CDR3nt: TGTGCCAGCAGCTTAGCGCCCAGCCTCGGTGAGCAGTTCTTC
CDR3aa: CASSLAPSLGEQFF
d_gene: NA
abundance: many
v_gene: TRBV7-2
j_gene: TRBJ2-1

CDR3nt: TGTGCCAGCAGCCCCCCCCTAGGACCCCAGCATTTT
CDR3aa: CASSPPLGPQHF
d_gene: NA
abundance: NA
v_gene: TRBV7-6
j_gene: TRBJ1-5

CDR3nt: TGTGCCAGCAGCAAAGGGACCCTCGCCCTGAAACAAGAGACCCAGTACTTC
CDR3aa: CASSKGTLALKQETQYF
d_gene: NA
abundance: NA
v_gene: TRBV11-3
j_gene: TRBJ2-5

CDR3nt: TGCAGTGCTAGAGATAGACTAGCGGGGATCTACGAGCAGTACTTC
CDR3aa: CSARDRLAGIYEQYF
d_gene: TRBD2
abundance: NA
v_gene: TRBV20-1
j_gene: TRBJ2-7

CDR3nt: TGTGCCAGCAGTTCGACAGGGCCACCAGATACGCAGTATTTT
CDR3aa: CASSSTGPPDTQYF
d_gene: TRBD1
abundance: many
v_gene: TRBV6-2/TRBV6-3
j_gene: TRBJ2-3

CDR3nt: TGCAGTGTCCGCGGGGGTGTGGCAGATACGCAGTATTTT
CDR3aa: CSVRGGVADTQYF
d_gene: TRBD2
abundance: NA
v_gene: TRBV20-1
j_gene: TRBJ2-3

CDR3nt: TGTGCCAGCAGCTTAGGAAGGATCGGGGGGCCGAACAATGAGCAGTTCTTC
CDR3aa: CASSLGRIGGPNNEQFF
d_gene: NA
abundance: NA
v_gene: TRBV7-9
j_gene: TRBJ2-1

CDR3nt: TGTGCCAGCAGGCATGACTACCTCAAAAACATTCAGTACTTC
CDR3aa: CASRHDYLKNIQYF
d_gene: NA
abundance: many
v_gene: TRBV7-2
j_gene: TRBJ2-4

CDR3nt: TGTGCCAGCAGCTTAGCCGGGTCTCCCTACAATGAGCAGTTCTTC
CDR3aa: CASSLAGSPYNEQFF
d_gene: NA
abundance: many
v_gene: TRBV7-2
j_gene: TRBJ2-1

CDR3nt: TGCAGTGCCGTTACTAGCGGGAGAGGAAATGAGCAGTTCTTC
CDR3aa: CSAVTSGRGNEQFF
d_gene: TRBD2
abundance: many
v_gene: TRBV20-1
j_gene: TRBJ2-1

CDR3nt: TGCAGCACCCAGGGGGGGAACACTGAAGCTTTCTTT
CDR3aa: CSTQGGNTEAFF
d_gene: TRBD1
abundance: NA
v_gene: TRBV29-1
j_gene: TRBJ1-1